This TCR beta chain appears in the sequencing data of a study of CD8+ T cells in alopecia areata. The treatment: oral pan-JAK inhibitor, 5-10 mg twice daily. Findings and caveats of the study: Persistence of many expanded lesional clones was seen in scalp and blood during tofacitinib. Clarity of TCR sharing across patients fell short of that in mice, possibly HLA-related.

Germline V gives CDR1 MNHNS, CDR2 SASEGT. The CDR3 totals 12 residues. V was shortened by 3 bases and J by 6 bases, with 8 bases between the two germline ends. This clone has a single count. What it binds is not known. The authors extracted RNA and reverse transcribed it into cDNA as the sequencing template. TCRdb's copy holds only in-frame clones and misses some; the assay was immunoSEQ multiplex PCR. The table has 140,000 to 150,000 clones, roughly 54% seen once. This sequence originates from a human donor with alopecia areata. The rearrangement joins TRBV6-1 to TRBJ1-2, with no clear D. Sequencing was performed on CD8+ T cells sorted from blood, taken at week 4, from a patient treated with tofacitinib. CDR3 in DNA: TGTGCCAGCAGTGAGACCTGGGATGGCTACACCTTC. It translates to CASSETWDGYTF.